A selection of T cell receptor beta chains follows, all from one sample in a study of T cell responses to AZD1222 COVID-19 vaccine. Measured with immunoSEQ multiplex PCR; TCRdb has only the in-frame clones, and not every one. The table includes just over 95,000 clones, 85% to 90% detected once. The source was peripheral blood, collected on day 0 of AZD1222 vaccination. The source is an adult in good health. CDR3s include the opening cysteine and the closing phenylalanine or tryptophan. Each record gives: CDR3 length, D gene, V gene, clone size, J gene, CDR3 DNA, CDR3 protein. The D gene is left open where the match is weak. Clone size is not always given. Where it is, it says once, few, many or a class for expanded clones.

CDR3 length: 13; D gene: TRBD2; V gene: TRBV20-1; clone size: NA; J gene: TRBJ2-7; CDR3 DNA: TGCAGTGCTCGTGGGGGGGGGTTCGACGAGCAGTACTTC; CDR3 protein: CSARGGGFDEQYF
CDR3 length: 17; D gene: NA; V gene: TRBV18; clone size: NA; J gene: TRBJ2-7; CDR3 DNA: TGTGCCAGCTCACCACCCGTCTTTACGGGGGTAACCTACGAGCAGTACTTC; CDR3 protein: CASSPPVFTGVTYEQYF
CDR3 length: 16; D gene: TRBD1; V gene: TRBV5-1; clone size: once; J gene: TRBJ1-2; CDR3 DNA: TGCGCCAGCAGCTCAACTTGGGGGACAGGGGTCTATGGCTACACCTTC; CDR3 protein: CASSSTWGTGVYGYTF
CDR3 length: 15; D gene: NA; V gene: TRBV15; clone size: NA; J gene: TRBJ1-1; CDR3 DNA: TGTGCCACCAGCAGAGATCGAGCAGGGGTCGGTTCGGCTTTCTTT; CDR3 protein: CATSRDRAGVGSAFF
CDR3 length: 17; D gene: TRBD2; V gene: TRBV2; clone size: NA; J gene: TRBJ2-1; CDR3 DNA: TGTGCCAGCAGACTAAAGACCACTAGCGGGGGGGCTGGTGAGCAGTTCTTC; CDR3 protein: CASRLKTTSGGAGEQFF
CDR3 length: 16; D gene: NA; V gene: TRBV2; clone size: NA; J gene: TRBJ1-1; CDR3 DNA: TGTGCCAGTAGCGGGTTCTTGGGGGGCCAGAACACTGAAGCTTTCTTT; CDR3 protein: CASSGFLGGQNTEAFF
CDR3 length: 17; D gene: NA; V gene: TRBV23-1; clone size: NA; J gene: TRBJ1-6; CDR3 DNA: TGCGCCAGCAGTCCCCGACCCTGTGGCTCCTATAATTCACCCCTCCACTTT; CDR3 protein: CASSPRPCGSYNSPLHF
CDR3 length: 16; D gene: TRBD1; V gene: TRBV10-2; clone size: NA; J gene: TRBJ1-3; CDR3 DNA: TGCGCCAGCAGTGATACAGGGGAATCGTTGGGAAACACCATATATTTT; CDR3 protein: CASSDTGESLGNTIYF
CDR3 length: 16; D gene: TRBD2; V gene: TRBV11-2; clone size: NA; J gene: TRBJ2-3; CDR3 DNA: TGTGCCAGCAGCTTAGAAGGCGGGGGGGCTACAGATACGCAGTATTTT; CDR3 protein: CASSLEGGGATDTQYF
CDR3 length: 14; D gene: TRBD1; V gene: TRBV19; clone size: once; J gene: TRBJ1-1; CDR3 DNA: TGTGCCAGTAGTCGGGACAGCTTGAACACTGAAGCTTTCTTT; CDR3 protein: CASSRDSLNTEAFF
CDR3 length: 14; D gene: TRBD1; V gene: TRBV2; clone size: NA; J gene: TRBJ1-5; CDR3 DNA: TGTGCCAGCAGTTTCACAGGGGTCAATCAGCCCCAGCATTTT; CDR3 protein: CASSFTGVNQPQHF
CDR3 length: 13; D gene: TRBD1; V gene: TRBV19; clone size: once; J gene: TRBJ2-7; CDR3 DNA: TGTGCCAGGAGACAGGGCAGCTCCTACGAGCAGTACTTC; CDR3 protein: CARRQGSSYEQYF
CDR3 length: 21; D gene: NA; V gene: TRBV21-1; clone size: NA; J gene: TRBJ2-2; CDR3 DNA: TGTGCCAGCAGCAGCCGCTTAGTTATTTCGGGGGGCGCTACGAACACCGGGGAGCTGTTTTTT; CDR3 protein: CASSSRLVISGGATNTGELFF
CDR3 length: 15; D gene: TRBD1; V gene: TRBV5-1; clone size: NA; J gene: TRBJ1-6; CDR3 DNA: TGCGCCAGCAGCCGGACCCGGGACAGCTATTCACCCCTCCACTTT; CDR3 protein: CASSRTRDSYSPLHF
CDR3 length: 16; D gene: TRBD1; V gene: TRBV7-8; clone size: NA; J gene: TRBJ2-1; CDR3 DNA: TGTGCCAGCAGCTTAAGTAGGACAGGGAACTACAATGAGCAGTTCTTC; CDR3 protein: CASSLSRTGNYNEQFF
CDR3 length: 14; D gene: TRBD1; V gene: TRBV6-5; clone size: NA; J gene: TRBJ1-1; CDR3 DNA: TGTGCCAGCAGTCGACAGGGGGCGAACACTGAAGCTTTCTTT; CDR3 protein: CASSRQGANTEAFF
CDR3 length: 16; D gene: TRBD1; V gene: TRBV3-1/TRBV3-2; clone size: NA; J gene: TRBJ1-4; CDR3 DNA: TGTGCCAGCAGCCAAGATCGGGACAGGGGAGGTGAAAAACTGTTTTTT; CDR3 protein: CASSQDRDRGGEKLFF
CDR3 length: 13; D gene: NA; V gene: TRBV9; clone size: NA; J gene: TRBJ2-7; CDR3 DNA: TGTGCCAGCAGCGTAGTTGCCCGGGGCGAGCAGTACTTC; CDR3 protein: CASSVVARGEQYF
CDR3 length: 14; D gene: TRBD1; V gene: TRBV4-1; clone size: NA; J gene: TRBJ1-4; CDR3 DNA: TGCGCCAGCAGCCCCGGACAGGGAGAGGAAAAACTGTTTTTT; CDR3 protein: CASSPGQGEEKLFF
CDR3 length: 16; D gene: TRBD1; V gene: TRBV16; clone size: NA; J gene: TRBJ1-1; CDR3 DNA: TGTGCCAGCAGCCAATCGTTAACAGGGGGCGTGAGTGAAGCTTTCTTT; CDR3 protein: CASSQSLTGGVSEAFF
CDR3 length: 14; D gene: NA; V gene: TRBV5-1; clone size: NA; J gene: TRBJ1-1; CDR3 DNA: TGCGCCAGCAGCTTGTGGGGAACGAACACTGAAGCTTTCTTT; CDR3 protein: CASSLWGTNTEAFF
CDR3 length: 14; D gene: NA; V gene: TRBV3-1/TRBV3-2; clone size: few; J gene: TRBJ1-4; CDR3 DNA: TGTGCCAGCAGCCAAGATCGCTCTATCGAAAAACTGTTTTTT; CDR3 protein: CASSQDRSIEKLFF
CDR3 length: 13; D gene: NA; V gene: TRBV5-4; clone size: many; J gene: TRBJ1-2; CDR3 DNA: TGTGCCAGCAGCCCGGACAGTAACTATGGCTACACCTTC; CDR3 protein: CASSPDSNYGYTF
CDR3 length: 15; D gene: NA; V gene: TRBV25-1; clone size: NA; J gene: TRBJ1-6; CDR3 DNA: TGTGCCAGCAGCGCGGGGGCAGGTCAGAATTCACCCCTCCACTTT; CDR3 protein: CASSAGAGQNSPLHF
CDR3 length: 15; D gene: TRBD1; V gene: TRBV18; clone size: NA; J gene: TRBJ2-1; CDR3 DNA: TGTGCCAGCTCACGGGGACAGGCGGATCGCGATGAGCAGTTCTTC; CDR3 protein: CASSRGQADRDEQFF
CDR3 length: 12; D gene: NA; V gene: TRBV7-3; clone size: NA; J gene: TRBJ2-5; CDR3 DNA: TGTGCCAGCAGCCGCAAACAAGAGACCCAGTACTTC; CDR3 protein: CASSRKQETQYF
CDR3 length: 12; D gene: NA; V gene: TRBV11-2; clone size: NA; J gene: TRBJ2-7; CDR3 DNA: TGTGCCAGCAGCTTAGGGGGGCTCGAGCAGTACTTC; CDR3 protein: CASSLGGLEQYF
CDR3 length: 15; D gene: TRBD2; V gene: TRBV18; clone size: NA; J gene: TRBJ2-1; CDR3 DNA: TGTGCCAGCTCACCAGGGGCGGGGGGGCCCAATGAGCAGTTCTTC; CDR3 protein: CASSPGAGGPNEQFF
CDR3 length: 14; D gene: NA; V gene: TRBV4-1; clone size: once; J gene: TRBJ1-1; CDR3 DNA: TGCGCCAGCAGCCCTTACAGGGAGAACACTGAAGCTTTCTTT; CDR3 protein: CASSPYRENTEAFF
CDR3 length: 16; D gene: NA; V gene: TRBV27; clone size: NA; J gene: TRBJ1-5; CDR3 DNA: TGTGCCAGCAGCGCTTGGGGGGGTACTAGCAATCAGCCCCAGCATTTT; CDR3 protein: CASSAWGGTSNQPQHF
CDR3 length: 15; D gene: NA; V gene: TRBV9; clone size: NA; J gene: TRBJ1-2; CDR3 DNA: TGTGCCAGCAGCACCCGGACGGAACCGTACTATGGCTGCACCTTC; CDR3 protein: CASSTRTEPYYGCTF
CDR3 length: 13; D gene: NA; V gene: TRBV18; clone size: NA; J gene: TRBJ1-1; CDR3 DNA: TGTGCCAGCCTGGTCCAGGGCGACACTGAAGCTTTCTTT; CDR3 protein: CASLVQGDTEAFF
CDR3 length: 16; D gene: NA; V gene: TRBV4-3; clone size: NA; J gene: TRBJ1-6; CDR3 DNA: TGCGCCAGCAGCCAAGAAATCACCTCCTATAATTCACCCCTCCACTTT; CDR3 protein: CASSQEITSYNSPLHF
CDR3 length: 15; D gene: TRBD2; V gene: TRBV5-4; clone size: NA; J gene: TRBJ2-1; CDR3 DNA: TGTGCCAGCAGTCGCACTAGCGGGGACTACAATGAGCAGTTCTTC; CDR3 protein: CASSRTSGDYNEQFF
CDR3 length: 14; D gene: TRBD1; V gene: TRBV29-1; clone size: NA; J gene: TRBJ2-7; CDR3 DNA: TGCAGCGTCGCTGGGACAGGGAGCTCCTACGAGCAGTACTTC; CDR3 protein: CSVAGTGSSYEQYF
CDR3 length: 15; D gene: NA; V gene: TRBV19; clone size: NA; J gene: TRBJ1-1; CDR3 DNA: TGTGCCAGTAGTACGGATGGGTCTTTGGGCACTGAAGCTTTCTTT; CDR3 protein: CASSTDGSLGTEAFF
CDR3 length: 14; D gene: TRBD1; V gene: TRBV28; clone size: once; J gene: TRBJ1-4; CDR3 DNA: TGTGCCAGTCGAGGGGACAGGGGATCTGAAAAACTGTTTTTT; CDR3 protein: CASRGDRGSEKLFF
CDR3 length: 13; D gene: NA; V gene: TRBV3-1/TRBV3-2; clone size: few; J gene: TRBJ1-1; CDR3 DNA: TGTGCCAGCAGCCAAGAAGCAGGGTTAGGAGCTTTCTTT; CDR3 protein: CASSQEAGLGAFF
CDR3 length: 19; D gene: TRBD2; V gene: TRBV9; clone size: NA; J gene: TRBJ2-2; CDR3 DNA: TGTGCCAGCAGCGCAAACCCCAATAGCGGGGGGGGTAACACCGGGGAGCTGTTTTTT; CDR3 protein: CASSANPNSGGGNTGELFF
CDR3 length: 16; D gene: TRBD1; V gene: TRBV9; clone size: NA; J gene: TRBJ1-3; CDR3 DNA: TGTGCCAGCAGCCAGGGGGAGGGGAACTCTGGAAACACCATATATTTT; CDR3 protein: CASSQGEGNSGNTIYF
CDR3 length: 15; D gene: TRBD1; V gene: TRBV27; clone size: few; J gene: TRBJ1-6; CDR3 DNA: TGTGCCAGCAGTTCGGACAGGGGCGGAAATTCACCCCTCCACTTT; CDR3 protein: CASSSDRGGNSPLHF
CDR3 length: 18; D gene: NA; V gene: TRBV28; clone size: once; J gene: TRBJ2-3; CDR3 DNA: TGTGCCAGCAGTTCCTTTTCCGGCAGGGGTTGGGGCACAGATACGCAGTATTTT; CDR3 protein: CASSSFSGRGWGTDTQYF
CDR3 length: 12; D gene: NA; V gene: TRBV12-3/TRBV12-4; clone size: few; J gene: TRBJ1-5; CDR3 DNA: TGTGCCAGCAGTTCTCGTGTTCGGTCCCAGCATTTT; CDR3 protein: CASSSRVRSQHF
CDR3 length: 16; D gene: NA; V gene: TRBV16; clone size: few; J gene: TRBJ1-5; CDR3 DNA: TGTGCCAGCAGCCAGGTCGCGACCCAGGGCTATCAGCCCCAGCATTTT; CDR3 protein: CASSQVATQGYQPQHF
CDR3 length: 15; D gene: NA; V gene: TRBV3-1/TRBV3-2; clone size: NA; J gene: TRBJ2-5; CDR3 DNA: TGTGCCAGCAGCCGAGACTACTCGAACCAAGAGACCCAGTACTTC; CDR3 protein: CASSRDYSNQETQYF
CDR3 length: 17; D gene: NA; V gene: TRBV4-3; clone size: NA; J gene: TRBJ2-1; CDR3 DNA: TGCGCCAGCAGCCAAGAGGTCGGGACATGGGGCGGGGATGAGCAGTTCTTC; CDR3 protein: CASSQEVGTWGGDEQFF
CDR3 length: 14; D gene: NA; V gene: TRBV29-1; clone size: NA; J gene: TRBJ1-2; CDR3 DNA: TGCAGCGCCGACCACGGGGGGGCTAACTATGGCTACACCTTC; CDR3 protein: CSADHGGANYGYTF
CDR3 length: 12; D gene: NA; V gene: TRBV20-1; clone size: few; J gene: TRBJ2-5; CDR3 DNA: TGCAGTGCTAGTTCTGGAGTGGAGACCCAGTACTTC; CDR3 protein: CSASSGVETQYF
CDR3 length: 15; D gene: TRBD1; V gene: TRBV7-6; clone size: NA; J gene: TRBJ2-2; CDR3 DNA: TGTGCCAGCAGCAAGGGACAGGGGAAAACCGGGGAGCTGTTTTTT; CDR3 protein: CASSKGQGKTGELFF
CDR3 length: 14; D gene: NA; V gene: TRBV28; clone size: NA; J gene: TRBJ1-2; CDR3 DNA: TGTGCCAGCAGTCCACCGACTCCTGAGGATGGCTACACCTTC; CDR3 protein: CASSPPTPEDGYTF
CDR3 length: 12; D gene: TRBD1; V gene: TRBV2; clone size: NA; J gene: TRBJ1-1; CDR3 DNA: TGTGCCAGCAGTGATAGGGGGCCTCGAGCTTTCTTT; CDR3 protein: CASSDRGPRAFF
CDR3 length: 16; D gene: NA; V gene: TRBV10-2; clone size: NA; J gene: TRBJ1-1; CDR3 DNA: TGCGCCAGTTTACAGGCAGTTACTTTGATGAACACTGAAGCTTTCTTT; CDR3 protein: CASLQAVTLMNTEAFF
CDR3 length: 16; D gene: NA; V gene: TRBV27; clone size: NA; J gene: TRBJ2-7; CDR3 DNA: TGTGCCAGCAGCCTTAGTTTTGACCGTCTTTTCGACGAGCAGTACTTC; CDR3 protein: CASSLSFDRLFDEQYF
CDR3 length: 16; D gene: TRBD1; V gene: TRBV13; clone size: NA; J gene: TRBJ1-6; CDR3 DNA: TGTGCCAGCAGCAACAGGGGGGATGAGGGGGATTCACCCCTCCACTTT; CDR3 protein: CASSNRGDEGDSPLHF